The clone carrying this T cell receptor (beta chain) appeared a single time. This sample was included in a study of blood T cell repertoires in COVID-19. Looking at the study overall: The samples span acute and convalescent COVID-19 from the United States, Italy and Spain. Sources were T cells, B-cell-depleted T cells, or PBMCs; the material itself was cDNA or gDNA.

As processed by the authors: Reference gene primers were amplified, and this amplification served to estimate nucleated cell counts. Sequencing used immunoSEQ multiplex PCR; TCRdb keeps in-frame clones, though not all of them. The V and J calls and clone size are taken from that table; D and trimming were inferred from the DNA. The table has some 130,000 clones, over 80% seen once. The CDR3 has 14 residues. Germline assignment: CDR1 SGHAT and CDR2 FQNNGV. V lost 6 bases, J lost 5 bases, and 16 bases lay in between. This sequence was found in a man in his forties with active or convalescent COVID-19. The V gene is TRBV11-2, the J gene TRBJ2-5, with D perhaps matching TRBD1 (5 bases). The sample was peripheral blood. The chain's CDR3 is CASRQDTRSETQYF. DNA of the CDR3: TGTGCCAGCAGACAGGACACAAGGTCGGAGACCCAGTACTTC.